This T cell receptor beta chain was identified in a study of blood T cell repertoires in COVID-19. Study in general: Donors in the United States, Italy and Spain gave samples during acute or convalescent COVID-19. T cells, B-cell-depleted T cells, or PBMCs supplied cDNA or gDNA.

As originally analysed: Nucleated cell number was recorded as an estimate derived from reference gene primer amplification. The table came from immunoSEQ multiplex PCR; TCRdb's copy has only in-frame clones and leaves some out. Clonal size and the V and J genes are those of that table, whereas D and trimming came from the DNA. The table has 150,000 to 200,000 clones, 79% seen once. The sequencing input was peripheral blood. The sequence was obtained from a man aged 60 to 69 with active or convalescent COVID-19.

This CDR3 reads CASSQSRLADTGELFF. As DNA, the CDR3 is TGTGCCAGCAGCCAATCCCGACTAGCAGACACCGGGGAGCTGTTTTTT. The genes are TRBV3-1 (or the pseudogene TRBV3-2) and TRBJ2-2; TRBD2 aligns across 7 bases. The germline CDR1 and CDR2 sequences are LGHDT and YNNKEL (reference sequence). The CDR3 is 16 amino acids. V gave up 2 bases and J gave up 3 bases; unmatched junction bases: 6.